Below, 32 T cell receptor beta chains from the same sample are listed, as sequenced in a study of CD8 T cells in ankylosing spondylitis. A single record per CDR3 protein comes from TCRdb applying MiXCR to the 5' RACE reads. The table records about 69,000 distinct CDR3 sequences, approximately 5.3% of them present only once. Input material: blood, either unsorted or a sorted T cell fraction (not recorded which). The origin of the receptors is a male donor with ankylosing spondylitis or in good health (not recorded which).

Judged by abundance, this clonotype is medium-sized. The gene calls are TRBV27 and TRBJ2-3, with 9 bases fitting TRBD1. The CDR3 length is 16 residues. Germline lookup yields CDR1 MNHEY and CDR2 SMNVEV (reference sequence). V lost 4 bases, J lost 4 bases, and 9 bases stayed unmatched. The CDR3 loop is CASSSRDRAKSDTQYF. CDR3 DNA sequence: TGTGCCAGCAGTTCCCGGGACAGGGCTAAATCAGATACGCAGTATTTT.

There are many counts of this clonotype. The chain joins TRBV7-8 to TRBJ1-2; the D is unclear. V was shortened by 5 bases and J by 5 bases, with 12 bases between the two germline ends. The CDR3 is made up of 13 amino acids. The germline gives CDR1 SGHVS, CDR2 FQNEAQ. CDR3 sequence reads: CASSPDGRYGYTF. The CDR3 nucleotides are TGTGCCAGCAGCCCCGACGGACGATATGGCTACACCTTC. The entire variable domain, with the rest obtained from reference TRBV7-8 and TRBJ1-2, is as follows: GAGVSQSPRYKVAKRGQDVALRCDPISGHVSLFWYQQALGQGPEFLTYFQNEAQLDKSGLPSDRFFAERPEGSVSTLKIQRTQQEDSAVYLCASSPDGRYGYTFGSGTRLTVV.

The table lists this clonotype with many counts. This rearrangement joins TRBV28 to TRBJ1-3, with TRBD1 identical over 9 bases. From germline, CDR1 is MDHEN and CDR2 SYDVKM. CDR3 length: 13 residues. J was trimmed by 13 bases and V by 5 bases; bases with no gene match: 9. The CDR3 nucleotides read TGTGCCAGCAGTCTACCTACCGGGACAGGGATATATTTT. Protein sequence: CASSLPTGTGIYF. The whole variable domain, filled in from reference TRBV28 and TRBJ1-3, reads DVKVTQSSRYLVKRTGEKVFLECVQDMDHENMFWYRQDPGLGLRLIYFSYDVKMKEKGDIPEGYSVSREKKERFSLILESASTNQTSMYLCASSLPTGTGIYFGEGSWLTVV.

The sample holds many counts of this clonotype. The rearrangement uses TRBV7-2 and TRBJ1-4; D is unresolved. With 5 bases removed from V and 8 bases from J, the gap between germline ends came to 15 bases. The V gene's germline CDR1 is SGHTA and CDR2 FQGNSA. The length of the CDR3 is 14 residues. The CDR3 DNA reads as TGTGCCAGCAGCCCAGCGGGCGGTAACGAAAAACTGTTTTTT. Its translation: CASSPAGGNEKLFF.

This clonotype was counted at least ten times. The chain has TRBV7-2 and TRBJ2-3, with D hard to call. Trimming removed 3 bases from V and 3 bases from J, with 13 bases in between. Germline values: CDR1 SGHTA, CDR2 FQGNSA. This CDR3 contains 15 residues. CDR3 nucleotide sequence: TGTGCCAGCAGCTTTCGGCCTTTCGGAACAGATACGCAGTATTTT. It is translated as CASSFRPFGTDTQYF.

In its sample, this clonotype was seen many times. The rearrangement links TRBV20-1 to TRBJ2-4, with a tentative D call TRBD2 (7 bases). CDR3 length: 14 amino acids. Germline CDR1 DFQATT, CDR2 SNEGSKA (reference sequence). Trimming pared 5 bases from V and 1 base from J, leaving 12 bases between. CDR3 coding DNA: TGCAGTGCTTGGGGGGGCATGGCCAAAAACATTCAGTACTTC. Encoded protein: CSAWGGMAKNIQYF.

This clonotype was counted a few times. This chain connects TRBV7-9 to TRBJ2-3, with TRBD1 as a possible D gene (5 bases). V lost 1 base to trimming and J lost 1 base, with 12 bases between them. CDR1 is SEHNR and CDR2 is FQNEAQ in the germline V gene (reference sequence). The CDR3 sequence is 16 residues long. CDR3 sequence reads: CASSLEPQDRTDTQYF. The CDR3 bases are TGTGCCAGCAGCTTAGAACCACAGGACCGCACAGATACGCAGTATTTT.

At least ten counts were recorded for this clonotype. The V call is TRBV20-1, the J call TRBJ2-2; tentatively, D is TRBD2 (5 bases). Trimming pared 5 bases from V and 8 bases from J, leaving 12 bases between. Germline CDR1 and CDR2: DFQATT and SNEGSKA (reference sequence). The CDR3 spans 12 residues. CDR3: CSASTGRGELFF. The CDR3 coding sequence is TGCAGTGCTTCGACGGGAAGGGGGGAGCTGTTTTTT.

This clonotype was picked up many times. The chain combines TRBV23-1 with TRBJ1-5; TRBD1 matches at 7 bases. TRBV23-1 is an open reading frame, and its role is uncertain. J gave up 1 base and V 3 bases, and 6 bases lay outside the gene matches. The CDR3 has 16 residues. CDR3 coding DNA: TGCGCCAGCAGTCAGGGGGGACAGCAAAGCAATCAGCCCCAGCATTTT. This encodes CASSQGGQQSNQPQHF.

This clonotype has at least ten counts. This chain links TRBV29-1 with TRBJ2-5; 10 nucleotides agree with TRBD1. Germline trimming cut 7 bases from V and 5 bases from J; bases unmatched to any gene: 4. Germline V gene sequence: CDR1 SQVTM, CDR2 ANQGSEA. This CDR3 is built from 12 residues. CDR3 DNA: TGCAGCGGTGGACAGGGGGGGGAGACCCAGTACTTC. Amino acid sequence: CSGGQGGETQYF.

This clonotype was found many times. The J gene is TRBJ2-3, the V gene TRBV5-1, with TRBD1 identical over 10 bases. Looked up from germline, CDR1 is SGHRS and CDR2 is YFSETQ. V lost 5 bases to trimming and J lost 4 bases; unmatched junction nucleotides: 10. There are 16 residues in the CDR3. The CDR3 here is CASSPRQGARSDTQYF. The CDR3 coding sequence is TGCGCCAGCAGTCCCCGACAGGGGGCGCGGTCAGATACGCAGTATTTT.

This clonotype was detected ten times or more. V is TRBV4-2 and J is TRBJ2-3, with unresolved D. With 0 bases removed from V and 6 bases from J, the gap between germline ends came to 13 bases. The CDR3 loop spans 15 amino acids. Per the germline V gene, CDR1 is LGHNA and CDR2 is YNFKEQ. The CDR3 bases are TGTGCCAGCAGCCAAGAGAATTTCGGGTCGGATACGCAGTATTTT. It translates to CASSQENFGSDTQYF.

This clonotype was observed at least ten times. The chain couples TRBV6-5 to TRBJ2-1; D gene unclear. In germline, CDR1 is MNHEY, CDR2 SVGAGI. This CDR3 is 13 amino acids long. The V gene lost 0 bases and the J gene lost 7 bases, with 7 bases spanning the gap. CDR3 residues: CASSYSSENEQFF. The CDR3 region has the DNA TGTGCCAGCAGTTACTCGTCAGAGAATGAGCAGTTCTTC.

This clonotype was detected many times. For the CDR3, the DNA is TGCAGCGTTGAATCCCTCGGCTATGGCTACACCTTC. This codes for CSVESLGYGYTF. The chain joins TRBV29-1 to TRBJ1-2; no definite D call. V was trimmed by 2 bases and J by 4 bases, leaving 8 bases between them. This CDR3 spans 12 amino acids. Germline V gene sequence: CDR1 SQVTM, CDR2 ANQGSEA.

In this sample, this clonotype turned up many times. The chain carries TRBV4-1 and TRBJ2-7; the D gene is possibly TRBD1 (6 bases). V was clipped by 0 bases and J by 6 bases, with 24 bases between them. This CDR3 is 18 amino acids long. Germline-derived CDR1 and CDR2 are MGHRA and YSYEKL. CDR3 nucleotide sequence: TGCGCCAGCAGCCAAGATGGGGGCCAGCCGTGGGTGTGTTGCGAGCAGTACTTC. As protein: CASSQDGGQPWVCCEQYF.

This clonotype came up many times. This rearrangement joins TRBV12-3 or TRBV12-4 to TRBJ2-1, with D perhaps matching TRBD2 (5 bases). The CDR3 loop spans 15 amino acids. Between the trimmed V and J ends, which lost 2 bases and 7 bases, there was a span of 15 bases. The chain's CDR3 is CASSLPGIEGNEQFF. CDR3 nucleotide sequence: TGTGCCAGCAGTTTACCGGGGATCGAAGGGAATGAGCAGTTCTTC.

This clonotype has ten or more counts. The genes are TRBV25-1 and TRBJ1-4; the match to TRBD1 covers 7 bases. CDR3 length: 15 amino acids. Trimming removed 1 base from V and 6 bases from J; junction bases left unmatched: 5. Germline V lookup: CDR1 MGHDK, CDR2 SYGVNS. The CDR3 bases are TGTGCCAGCAGTGAATGGGGAAGGGGGCATGAAAAACTGTTTTTT. Translating it yields CASSEWGRGHEKLFF.

The table lists this clonotype with many counts. The chain couples TRBV28 to TRBJ1-1; 7 positions agree with TRBD1. The ends lost 7 bases at V and 7 bases at J; junction bases unmatched: 12. CDR1 and CDR2 (germline): MDHEN, SYDVKM. There are 14 residues in the CDR3. The CDR3 loop is CASTTPGQRNEAFF. CDR3 in DNA: TGTGCCAGCACTACACCGGGACAGAGGAATGAAGCTTTCTTT.

This clonotype has at least ten counts. This chain joins TRBV10-3 and TRBJ2-5; D uncertain. The CDR3 length is 12 residues. The germline V gene encodes CDR1 ENHRY and CDR2 SYGVKD. The V end was cut by 3 bases, the J end by 5 bases, with 7 bases between. The CDR3 spells CAISEKSETQYF. The CDR3 DNA is TGTGCCATCAGTGAAAAGTCGGAGACCCAGTACTTC.

This clonotype was detected ten times or more. J is TRBJ2-7 and V is TRBV15; D perhaps matches TRBD2 (5 bases). Looked up from germline, CDR1 is LNHNV and CDR2 is YYDKDF (reference sequence). The CDR3 spans 14 residues. Trimming took 0 bases from V and 3 from J, leaving 9 bases between them. The DNA of the CDR3 is TGTGCCACCAGCAGAGATGTAGGGAGCTACGAGCAGTACTTC. Translation gives CATSRDVGSYEQYF.

This clonotype was picked up many times. The chain recombines TRBV7-1 with TRBJ2-6; D could derive from TRBD1 or TRBD2 (5 bases each). TRBV7-1 is annotated as an ORF whose role is uncertain. The V and J ends lost 3 bases and 0 bases respectively, with 12 bases between them. The CDR3 length is 17 residues. The CDR3: CASSSGTRYSGANVLTF. CDR3 in DNA: TGTGCCAGCAGCTCCGGGACCCGATACTCTGGGGCCAACGTCCTGACTTTC.

There are many counts of this clonotype. The genes are TRBV5-1 and TRBJ2-7, with TRBD1 matching over 10 bases. This CDR3 has 14 residues. Trimming cost V 0 bases and J 5 bases; bases outside gene matches: 2. CDR1 is SGHRS and CDR2 is YFSETQ in the germline V gene. The CDR3 sequence: CASSLGDRGHEQYF. Written as DNA, the CDR3 is TGCGCCAGCAGCTTGGGGGACAGGGGCCACGAGCAGTACTTC.

Regarding this clonotype: This may come from a read error, since a much larger clone is one base off. The chain recombines TRBV3-1 with TRBJ2-7; TRBD1 aligns across 11 bases. After removal of 0 bases from V and 7 bases from J, the junction contained 5 bases not matched to a gene. This CDR3 is built from 15 residues. Per the germline V gene, CDR1 is LGHDT and CDR2 is YNNKEL (reference sequence). The CDR3 DNA reads TGTGCCAGCAGCCAAGAAGGACAGGGGGCGCAGGAGCAGTACTTC. Its protein is CASSQEGQGAQEQYF.

This clonotype was seen many times. This chain uses TRBV29-1 with TRBJ2-3; TRBD2 aligns across 11 bases. The CDR3 sequence is 14 residues long. Germline V gene data show CDR1 as SQVTM and CDR2 as ANQGSEA. J gave up 5 bases and V 4 bases, and 5 bases lay outside the gene matches. CDR3 in DNA: TGCAGCGTTGTTAGCGGGGGGGCGAGAGATACGCAGTATTTT. Its translation is CSVVSGGARDTQYF.

This clonotype was recorded at least ten times. This rearrangement joins TRBV2 to TRBJ2-1; the D gene is possibly TRBD2 (6 bases). Germline CDR1 is SNHLY and CDR2 is FYNNEI. Trimming pared 4 bases from V and 4 bases from J, leaving 17 bases between. The CDR3 sequence is 16 residues long. The CDR3 DNA reads TGTGCCAGCAGTGGTGAGGGACTCGACCTTTACAATGAGCAGTTCTTC. It codes for CASSGEGLDLYNEQFF.

This clonotype was recorded at least ten times. This sequence joins TRBV9 and TRBJ2-1; D is unresolved. CDR3 length equals 14 residues. Trimming stripped 0 bases from V and 3 bases from J, with 7 bases between. The germline CDR1 and CDR2 sequences are SGDLS and YYNGEE. Here the CDR3 reads CASSVAVHYNEQFF. Here the CDR3 DNA reads TGTGCCAGCAGCGTAGCGGTTCACTACAATGAGCAGTTCTTC. Complete variable domain (other parts from reference TRBV9 and TRBJ2-1): DSGVTQTPKHLITATGQRVTLRCSPRSGDLSVYWYQQSLDQGLQFLIQYYNGEERAKGNILERFSAQQFPDLHSELNLSSLELGDSALYFCASSVAVHYNEQFFGPGTRLTVL.

This clonotype was seen many times. This chain links TRBV28 with TRBJ1-2; no reliable D call. The V and J ends lost 7 bases and 0 bases respectively, with 9 bases between them. Germline lookup yields CDR1 MDHEN and CDR2 SYDVKM. CDR3 length: 13 amino acids. The CDR3 spells CASTRVTNYGYTF. The CDR3 DNA sequence: TGTGCCAGCACTAGGGTAACTAACTATGGCTACACCTTC.

This clonotype was seen many times. The V gene is TRBV7-3, the J gene TRBJ2-3; D is ambiguous. The V gene lost 5 bases and the J gene lost 3 bases, with 9 bases spanning the gap. From germline, CDR1 is SGHTA and CDR2 FQGTGA. The CDR3 is 13 amino acids. CDR3 amino acids: CASSQKPTDTQYF. The CDR3 bases are TGTGCCAGCAGCCAGAAGCCTACAGATACGCAGTATTTT. The whole variable domain, remainder taken from reference TRBV7-3 and TRBJ2-3, is GAGVSQTPSNKVTEKGKYVELRCDPISGHTALYWYRQSLGQGPEFLIYFQGTGAADDSGLPNDRFFAVRPEGSVSTLKIQRTERGDSAVYLCASSQKPTDTQYFGPGTRLTVL.

This clonotype was picked up many times. V and J are TRBV15 and TRBJ1-2; 8 bases agree with TRBD1. V shed 5 bases and J 8 bases; nucleotides not matched to a gene: 4. The germline V gene encodes CDR1 LNHNV and CDR2 YYDKDF (reference sequence). This CDR3 is built from 12 residues. The CDR3 region has the DNA TGTGCCACCAGCGCAGGGGGCGCGGGCTACACCTTC. It translates to CATSAGGAGYTF.

The table lists this clonotype with many counts. The rearrangement joins TRBV2 to TRBJ1-5; 11 nucleotides agree with TRBD1. The V gene end was trimmed by 8 bases and the J gene end by 6 bases; junction bases not matched to a gene: 6. Germline CDR1 SNHLY, CDR2 FYNNEI. This CDR3 region has 14 residues. Here the CDR3 DNA reads TGTGCCAGCGGCCCGGGACAGGGGGTTCAGCCCCAGCATTTT. The encoded protein is CASGPGQGVQPQHF.

This clonotype was found many times. The chain employs TRBV19 and TRBJ2-2; 7 bases fit TRBD1. Germline CDR1 reads LNHDA; CDR2 reads SQIVND (reference sequence). With 6 bases clipped from V and 2 bases from J, the junction kept 6 bases outside the gene matches. The CDR3 length is 15 residues. The CDR3, as DNA: TGTGCCAGTAGCCCAACAGGGGCTAACACCGGGGAGCTGTTTTTT. This gives the protein CASSPTGANTGELFF.

This clonotype was counted many times. V usage is TRBV7-3 and J usage is TRBJ2-3, with a possible D match to TRBD1 (6 bases). Deletions cut 5 bases from V and 0 bases from J, with 12 bases between. Per germline, CDR1 SGHTA and CDR2 FQGTGA. CDR3 size: 15 residues. The CDR3: CASSLRDISTDTQYF. In DNA form, the CDR3 reads TGTGCCAGCAGCCTACGGGACATTAGCACAGATACGCAGTATTTT.